A selection of T cell receptor beta chains follows, all from one sample in a study of blood T cell repertoires in COVID-19. Profiling relied on immunoSEQ multiplex PCR, and the TCRdb table lists in-frame clones only, not all of them. The table shows about 290,000 clones, with 85% occurring only once. Sequenced material: peripheral blood. The receptors were sampled from a woman in her forties or fifties with active or convalescent COVID-19. The CDR3 runs from the conserved cysteine through the conserved F or W. A D gene is named only where the DNA matches it firmly. Rows give clone size only sometimes, using once, few, many, or a class for an expanded clone.

D gene	CDR3 length	clone size	V gene	J gene	CDR3 protein	CDR3 DNA
TRBD1	13	NA	TRBV29-1	TRBJ1-1	CSVAQGALTEAFF	TGCAGCGTTGCCCAGGGGGCTCTGACTGAAGCTTTCTTT
TRBD1	18	NA	TRBV12-5	TRBJ1-5	CASGLVMFRDRGNQPQHF	TGTGCTAGTGGTTTGGTGATGTTCCGGGACAGGGGAAATCAGCCCCAGCATTTT
NA	13	few	TRBV27	TRBJ1-5	CASSSPSGRAQHF	TGTGCCAGCAGTTCCCCCTCGGGTCGGGCCCAGCATTTT
TRBD1	16	few	TRBV2	TRBJ2-3	CASSEALGQEADTQYF	TGTGCCAGCAGTGAAGCCCTAGGACAGGAGGCAGATACGCAGTATTTT
TRBD2	15	NA	TRBV3-1/TRBV3-2	TRBJ2-7	CASSQETSGPYEQYF	TGTGCCAGCAGCCAAGAAACTAGCGGTCCCTACGAGCAGTACTTC
TRBD1	19	NA	TRBV4-2	TRBJ1-5	CASRLRGGDRGLCNQPQHF	TGTGCCAGCAGGTTAAGGGGAGGAGACAGGGGGCTATGCAATCAGCCCCAGCATTTT
NA	13	NA	TRBV2	TRBJ1-4	CAGRRETNEKLFF	TGTGCCGGCCGGCGGGAAACTAATGAAAAACTGTTTTTT
TRBD1	14	once	TRBV7-3	TRBJ1-1	CASSFQGANTEAFF	TGTGCCAGCAGTTTTCAGGGGGCGAACACTGAAGCTTTCTTT
TRBD2	14	NA	TRBV2	TRBJ2-5	CASSGQQLAGAQYF	TGTGCCAGCAGTGGGCAACAACTAGCGGGAGCCCAGTACTTC
NA	19	few	TRBV6-1	TRBJ1-1	CASSEALQGLVSRDTEAFF	TGTGCCAGCAGTGAAGCGCTTCAAGGTTTGGTTTCGCGGGACACTGAAGCTTTCTTT
NA	12	NA	TRBV4-1	TRBJ2-2	CASSRGTGELFF	TGCGCCAGCAGTCGGGGGACCGGGGAGCTGTTTTTT
NA	16	few	TRBV7-9	TRBJ1-6	CASSLGGGFGNSPLHF	TGTGCCAGCAGCTTAGGTGGGGGGTTTGGCAATTCACCCCTCCACTTT
NA	15	NA	TRBV28	TRBJ2-3	CASSLALRGRDTQYF	TGTGCCAGCAGTTTAGCCCTCAGGGGACGAGATACGCAGTATTTT
TRBD2	15	NA	TRBV5-4	TRBJ2-1	CASSSGTSGNNEQFF	TGTGCCAGCAGTTCCGGGACTAGCGGCAACAATGAGCAGTTCTTC
NA	11	NA	TRBV24-1	TRBJ2-7	CATGDTYEQYF	TGTGCCACCGGGGACACTTACGAGCAGTACTTC
TRBD2	15	NA	TRBV27	TRBJ2-5	CASSGTSGRQETQYF	TGTGCCAGCAGTGGGACTAGCGGGAGACAAGAGACCCAGTACTTC
TRBD1	15	few	TRBV19	TRBJ1-2	CASSPLLGGMDGYTF	TGTGCCAGTAGTCCGCTACTAGGGGGCATGGATGGCTACACCTTC
NA	15	once	TRBV7-2	TRBJ1-1	CASSLEGLRGTEAFF	TGTGCCAGCAGCTTAGAGGGGCTCAGGGGCACTGAAGCTTTCTTT
TRBD2	14	once	TRBV7-9	TRBJ2-7	CASSPSGLAGEQYF	TGTGCCAGCAGCCCCTCGGGACTAGCGGGCGAGCAGTACTTC
TRBD1	17	few	TRBV28	TRBJ1-2	CASSSGTGVVRAYGYTF	TGTGCCAGCAGTTCCGGGACAGGGGTAGTTAGGGCCTATGGCTACACCTTC
NA	20	NA	TRBV6-1	TRBJ1-5	CASSEASLGRGFYSNQPQHF	TGTGCCAGCAGTGAAGCCAGCCTGGGGCGGGGATTCTATAGCAATCAGCCCCAGCATTTT
NA	11	NA	TRBV20-1	TRBJ2-2	CSAGRAGELFF	TGCAGTGCTGGCAGGGCTGGGGAGCTGTTTTTT
NA	13	NA	TRBV19	TRBJ1-4	CASSREGNEKLFF	TGTGCCAGTAGCAGGGAGGGTAATGAAAAACTGTTTTTT
NA	12	NA	TRBV12-3/TRBV12-4	TRBJ2-7	CASSQLRGEQYF	TGTGCCAGCAGCCAACTCCGGGGGGAGCAGTACTTC
TRBD2	14	NA	TRBV6-2/TRBV6-3	TRBJ2-5	CASSYGGDVGTQYF	TGTGCCAGCAGTTACGGGGGGGACGTGGGGACCCAGTACTTC
TRBD1	12	NA	TRBV30	TRBJ1-1	CAWSPGGTEAFF	TGTGCCTGGAGCCCAGGGGGCACTGAAGCTTTCTTT
NA	12	NA	TRBV12-3/TRBV12-4	TRBJ2-3	CASSFLTDTQYF	TGTGCCAGCAGTTTCTTAACAGATACGCAGTATTTT
NA	13	NA	TRBV6-6	TRBJ2-4	CASRPDRLNIQYF	TGTGCCAGCAGACCAGACAGGCTAAACATTCAGTACTTC
TRBD2	14	NA	TRBV6-5	TRBJ2-3	CASSLAGGLDTQYF	TGTGCCAGCAGCTTAGCGGGAGGGCTAGATACGCAGTATTTT
TRBD2	14	NA	TRBV19	TRBJ2-2	CASKLAGVIGELFF	TGTGCCAGTAAGCTAGCGGGAGTTATCGGGGAGCTGTTTTTT